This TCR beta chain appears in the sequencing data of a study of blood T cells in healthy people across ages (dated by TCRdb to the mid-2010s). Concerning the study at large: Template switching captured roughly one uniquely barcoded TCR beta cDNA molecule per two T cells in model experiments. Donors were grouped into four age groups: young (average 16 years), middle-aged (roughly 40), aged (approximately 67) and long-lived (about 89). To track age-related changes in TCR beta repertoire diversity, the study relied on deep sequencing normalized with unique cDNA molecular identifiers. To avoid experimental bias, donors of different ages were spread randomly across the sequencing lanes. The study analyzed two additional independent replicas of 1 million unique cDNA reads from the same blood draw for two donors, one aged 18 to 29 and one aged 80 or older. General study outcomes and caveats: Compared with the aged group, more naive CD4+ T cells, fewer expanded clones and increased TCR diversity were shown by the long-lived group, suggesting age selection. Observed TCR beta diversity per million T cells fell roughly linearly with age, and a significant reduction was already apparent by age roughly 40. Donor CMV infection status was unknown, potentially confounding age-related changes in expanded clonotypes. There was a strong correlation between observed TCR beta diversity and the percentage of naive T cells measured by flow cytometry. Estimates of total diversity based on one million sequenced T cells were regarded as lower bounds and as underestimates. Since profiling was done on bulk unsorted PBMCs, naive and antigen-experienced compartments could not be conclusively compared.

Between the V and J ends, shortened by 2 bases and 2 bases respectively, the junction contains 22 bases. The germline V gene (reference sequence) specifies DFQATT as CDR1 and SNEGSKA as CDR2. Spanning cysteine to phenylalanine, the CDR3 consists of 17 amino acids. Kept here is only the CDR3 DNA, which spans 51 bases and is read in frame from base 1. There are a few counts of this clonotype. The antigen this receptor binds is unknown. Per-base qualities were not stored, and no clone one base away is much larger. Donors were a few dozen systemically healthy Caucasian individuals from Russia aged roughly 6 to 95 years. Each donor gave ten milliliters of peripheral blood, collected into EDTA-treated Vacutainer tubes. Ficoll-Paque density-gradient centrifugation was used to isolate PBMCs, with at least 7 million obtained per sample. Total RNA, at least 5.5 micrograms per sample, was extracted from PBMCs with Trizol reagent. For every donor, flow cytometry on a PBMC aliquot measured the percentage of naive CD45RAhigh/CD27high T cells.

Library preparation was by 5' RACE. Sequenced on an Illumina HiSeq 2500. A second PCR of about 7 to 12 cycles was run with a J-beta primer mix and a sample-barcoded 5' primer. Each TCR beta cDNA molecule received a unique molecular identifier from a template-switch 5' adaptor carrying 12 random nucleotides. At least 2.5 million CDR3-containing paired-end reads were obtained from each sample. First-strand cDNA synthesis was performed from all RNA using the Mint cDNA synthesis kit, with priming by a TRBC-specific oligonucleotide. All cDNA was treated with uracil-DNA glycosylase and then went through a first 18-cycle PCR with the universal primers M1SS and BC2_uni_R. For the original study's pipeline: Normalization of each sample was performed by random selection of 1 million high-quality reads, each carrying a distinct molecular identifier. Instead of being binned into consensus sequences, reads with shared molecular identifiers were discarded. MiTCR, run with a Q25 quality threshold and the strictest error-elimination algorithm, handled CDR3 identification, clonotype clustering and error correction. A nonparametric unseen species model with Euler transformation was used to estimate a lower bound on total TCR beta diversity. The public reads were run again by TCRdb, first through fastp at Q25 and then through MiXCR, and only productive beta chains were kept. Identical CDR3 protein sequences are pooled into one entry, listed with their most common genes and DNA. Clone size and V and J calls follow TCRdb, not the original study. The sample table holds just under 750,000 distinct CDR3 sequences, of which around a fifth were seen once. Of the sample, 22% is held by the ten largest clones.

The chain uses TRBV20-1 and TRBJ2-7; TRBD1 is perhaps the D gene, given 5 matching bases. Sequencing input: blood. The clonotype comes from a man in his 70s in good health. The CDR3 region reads CSARSGLNDGITYEQYF. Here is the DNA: TGCAGTGCTAGATCAGGGCTAAACGATGGAATAACCTACGAGCAGTACTTC.